The clone carrying this TCR beta chain was seen many times. The V end was cut by 6 bases, the J end by 5 bases, with 9 bases between. Germline CDR1 SEHNR, CDR2 FQNEAQ (reference sequence). The CDR3 has 12 amino acids. The data belong to a study of CD8+CD57+ T cells in acquired aplastic anemia. Flow cytometry had shown expanded CD8+CD57+ cells in the patients chosen for sequencing. Genomic DNA, the template, was used for profiling of the TCR beta VDJ and CDR3. TCRdb re-called the reads through MiXCR, storing one row per CDR3 protein. The table records more than 150,000 distinct CDR3 sequences, approximately 48% of them present only once.

V is TRBV7-9 and J is TRBJ2-3; no clear D gene. This receptor was identified in a human donor with aplastic anemia. Sequenced input: sorted CD4+, CD8+, or CD8+CD57+ T cells (not recorded which) from PBMCs. CDR3 protein: CASSRSQDTQYF. The CDR3 nucleotides are TGTGCCAGCAGTCGATCCCAAGATACGCAGTATTTT.